Included here is one T cell receptor beta chain sequence, with context. MiXCR, run by TCRdb on the RT-PCR reads, gives a single entry per CDR3 protein. Counted here are about 200,000 distinct CDR3 sequences, around two fifths occurring once; the ten biggest clones make up 11%. V lost 5 bases and J lost 6; bases outside the gene matches: 5. Germline V gene data show CDR1 as DFQATT and CDR2 as SNEGSKA (reference sequence). CDR3 length equals 14 residues. The data stem from a study of patients and donors after allogeneic stem cell transplantation. Sequenced: blood, either unsorted or a sorted T cell fraction (not recorded which). The chain joins TRBV20-1 to TRBJ1-6; 9 bases match TRBD1. This sequence originates from a human donor who was either an allogeneic HSCT recipient or a stem cell or donor lymphocyte infusion donor (not recorded which). It is not recorded whose cells these are; they may come from a transplant donor. The CDR3 protein is CSAPGTGSNSPLHF. The CDR3 DNA follows: TGCAGTGCTCCCGGGACAGGGTCTAATTCACCCCTCCACTTT.